Listed here are 13 T cell receptor beta chains from one sample, sequenced in a study of cytomegalovirus exposure and HLA in healthy donors. Researchers ran the PCR with 60 Vbeta and 13 Jbeta primers. Generated by immunoSEQ multiplex PCR, the TCRdb table keeps only in-frame clones and is missing some. The table shows tens of thousands of clones, with approximately 57% occurring only once. Input material: PBMCs. These receptors all come from a man aged 25-45 years in good health and CMV-seropositive.

V and J are TRBV28 and TRBJ1-1, with 8 bases fitting TRBD1. This CDR3 has 16 residues. Germline CDR1 MDHEN, CDR2 SYDVKM. Trimming took 6 bases from V and 5 from J; bases not matched to a gene: 14. CDR3 DNA: TGTGCCAGCAGACCAGGGGGCTATAAGGTTTTAACTGAAGCTTTCTTT. Translation gives CASRPGGYKVLTEAFF.

This clone has a handful of counts. The V and J genes are TRBV28 and TRBJ1-5, with 11 bases lining up with TRBD1. The CDR3 is made up of 16 amino acids. V shed 6 bases and J 5 bases; nucleotides not matched to a gene: 9. The germline V gene has CDR1 MDHEN and CDR2 SYDVKM. As DNA, the CDR3 is TGTGCCAGCAGACTCCCAATGGGACAGGGGGATCAGCCCCAGCATTTT. Protein product: CASRLPMGQGDQPQHF.

The chain uses TRBV6-5 and TRBJ1-2; possibly TRBD1 for D (6 bases). Trimming stripped 4 bases from V and 4 bases from J, with 16 bases between. CDR1 MNHEY and CDR2 SVGAGI come from the germline V gene. CDR3 length equals 15 residues. The CDR3 here is CASSSPGESSYGYTF. As DNA, the CDR3 is TGTGCCAGCAGTTCCCCAGGGGAATCCAGCTATGGCTACACCTTC.

This clone was seen only a few times. V gene TRBV4-2 combines with J gene TRBJ2-1, with D possibly being TRBD2 (6 bases). With 0 bases removed from V and 6 bases from J, the gap between germline ends came to 15 bases. CDR1 LGHNA and CDR2 YNFKEQ come from the germline V gene. This CDR3 has 16 residues. DNA for the CDR3: TGTGCCAGCAGCCAAGACGTGTGGCGGGGATCCAATGAGCAGTTCTTC. As protein: CASSQDVWRGSNEQFF.

This chain joins TRBV18 and TRBJ1-1; TRBD1 aligns across 9 bases. CDR3 length: 13 amino acids. Unmatched junction bases numbered 0, after V lost 6 bases and J lost 1 base. Germline assignment: CDR1 KGHSH and CDR2 LQKENI. The CDR3 DNA reads TGTGCCAGCTCGACAGGGGGGAACACTGAAGCTTTCTTT. Its translation is CASSTGGNTEAFF.

The chain uses TRBV5-1 and TRBJ2-1; D might be TRBD1 (6 bases). This CDR3 has 16 residues. Trimming took 1 base from V and 0 from J, leaving 11 bases between them. Germline V gene lookup returns CDR1 SGHRS and CDR2 YFSETQ. The DNA for the CDR3 is TGCGCCAGCAGCTTGACTAAAGGGGGCTCCTACAATGAGCAGTTCTTC. This sequence encodes CASSLTKGGSYNEQFF. Looking up the rest from reference TRBV5-1 and TRBJ2-1 gives the full variable domain: KAGVTQTPRYLIKTRGQQVTLSCSPISGHRSVSWYQQTPGQGLQFLFEYFSETQRNKGNFPGRFSGRQFSNSRSEMNVSTLELGDSALYLCASSLTKGGSYNEQFFGPGTRLTVL.

This clone was found once. This chain joins TRBV5-1 and TRBJ1-2; 7 bases fit TRBD1. CDR1 and CDR2 from the germline V gene are SGHRS and YFSETQ. The CDR3 runs to 14 residues. V dropped 4 bases and J dropped 1; count of bases not matched to a gene: 4. CDR3 region: CASSPGDSNYGYTF. CDR3 nucleotides: TGCGCCAGCAGCCCCGGGGACAGTAACTATGGCTACACCTTC.

V gene TRBV11-2 combines with J gene TRBJ2-5; weak D call: TRBD1 (6 bases). CDR1 and CDR2 from the germline V gene are SGHAT and FQNNGV. CDR3 size: 13 residues. V was trimmed by 6 bases and J by 5 bases, leaving 13 bases between them. The CDR3 spells CASSYREAETQYF. The CDR3 DNA sequence: TGTGCCAGCAGTTACAGGGAAGCGGAGACCCAGTACTTC.

The chain couples TRBV5-8 to TRBJ2-1; 10 bases match TRBD2. The junction had 5 bases not matched to a gene; V was cut back by 1 base and J by 7 bases. CDR1 and CDR2 from the germline V gene are SGHTS and YDEGEE. The CDR3 covers 15 residues. The DNA of the CDR3 is TGTGCCAGCAGCTTGTTGGGACTAGCGTGGAATGAGCAGTTCTTC. Encoded protein: CASSLLGLAWNEQFF.

This chain links TRBV5-6 with TRBJ2-7; 8 positions agree with TRBD1. V was pared by 4 bases and J by 4 bases, with 7 bases of the junction left unmatched. The CDR3 is 14 amino acids. CDR1 is SGHDT and CDR2 is YYEEEE in the germline V gene. The CDR3 region is CASSRGTGLYEQYF. CDR3 nucleotides: TGTGCCAGCAGCCGCGGGACAGGATTATACGAGCAGTACTTC.

This chain joins TRBV25-1 and TRBJ2-2; the D gene is possibly TRBD2 (5 bases). The CDR3 runs to 16 residues. Trimming shortened V by 5 bases and J by 1 base, and 14 bases separated the two germline ends. Germline-derived CDR1 and CDR2 are MGHDK and SYGVNS. The CDR3, as DNA: TGTGCCAGCAGTAGACGTAGCCGGGGGAACACCGGGGAGCTGTTTTTT. It yields the protein CASSRRSRGNTGELFF.

The chain couples TRBV13 to TRBJ2-7, with D hard to call. V was cut by 5 bases and J by 6 bases, with 14 bases left in between. CDR1 is PRHDT, CDR2 FYEKMQ, per germline (reference sequence). The CDR3 length is 13 residues. The CDR3 nucleotides are TGTGCCAGCAGCACTCGACACGGAACCGAGCAGTACTTC. It encodes CASSTRHGTEQYF.

V usage is TRBV5-1 and J usage is TRBJ1-6, with 8 positions matching TRBD1. Germline CDR1 is SGHRS and CDR2 is YFSETQ. Unmatched junction bases numbered 5, after V lost 4 bases and J lost 8 bases. The CDR3 extends over 14 amino acids. The CDR3 DNA reads as TGCGCCAGCAGCCCAGACAGGGGATATTCACCCCTCCACTTT. It specifies CASSPDRGYSPLHF. Full variable domain (rest looked up from reference TRBV5-1 and TRBJ1-6): KAGVTQTPRYLIKTRGQQVTLSCSPISGHRSVSWYQQTPGQGLQFLFEYFSETQRNKGNFPGRFSGRQFSNSRSEMNVSTLELGDSALYLCASSPDRGYSPLHFGNGTRLTVT.